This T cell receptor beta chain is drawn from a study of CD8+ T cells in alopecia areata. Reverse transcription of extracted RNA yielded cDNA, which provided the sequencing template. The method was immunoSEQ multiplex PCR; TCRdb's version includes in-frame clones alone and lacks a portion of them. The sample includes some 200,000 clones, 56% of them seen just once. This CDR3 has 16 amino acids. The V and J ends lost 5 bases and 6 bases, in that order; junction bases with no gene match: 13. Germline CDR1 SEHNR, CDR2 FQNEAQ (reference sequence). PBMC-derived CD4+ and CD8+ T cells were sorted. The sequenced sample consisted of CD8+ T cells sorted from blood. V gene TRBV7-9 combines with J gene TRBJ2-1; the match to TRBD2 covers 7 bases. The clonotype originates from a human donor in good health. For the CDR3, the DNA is TGTGCCAGCAGCCTCAGAGATGGCGGGGGTGCCAATGAGCAGTTCTTC. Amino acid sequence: CASSLRDGGGANEQFF.